The 23 T cell receptor beta chains below were found in one sample sequenced in a study of blood T cell repertoires in COVID-19 (TCRdb year 2020). The library was generated by the immunoSEQ multiplex PCR assay. What TCRdb holds here is the immuneACCESS table cut down to in-frame rearrangements. Part of the clones is not present; checked against another copy, under half of the missing clones reflect an unresolved V gene, and the others are unexplained. This sample gives 45,000 to 55,000 clones in total; 84% of them show up just once. The ten largest clones add up to approximately 1.4% of the sample. Sequenced sample: peripheral blood. The source of these receptors is a man aged 50-59 years with acute or convalescent COVID-19.

The chain couples TRBV29-1 to TRBJ2-3; no firm D call. CDR1 is SQVTM and CDR2 is ANQGSEA in the germline V gene. This CDR3 comprises 13 residues. V lost 4 bases and J lost 3, with 11 bases in between. In DNA, the CDR3 is TGCAGCGTTGTTATTGCGGCGACAGATACGCAGTATTTT. It yields the protein CSVVIAATDTQYF.

The chain employs TRBV6-6 and TRBJ1-5; TRBD1 is a possible D gene (6 bases). Per the germline V gene, CDR1 is MNHNY and CDR2 is SVGAGI (reference sequence). CDR3 length equals 14 residues. V was cut by 2 bases and J by 7 bases, with 12 bases left in between. The CDR3 sequence: CASSYLRGGQPQHF. The CDR3 DNA reads TGTGCCAGCAGTTACCTTCGGGGGGGCCAGCCCCAGCATTTT.

V usage is TRBV24-1 and J usage is TRBJ2-4, with D perhaps matching TRBD2 (6 bases). The V gene lost 4 bases and the J gene lost 0 bases, with 9 bases spanning the gap. There are 15 residues in the CDR3. The germline V gene encodes CDR1 KGHDR and CDR2 SFDVKD. CDR3 sequence (DNA): TGTGCCACCAGTGAGGGGACTCTAGCCAAAAACATTCAGTACTTC. It encodes CATSEGTLAKNIQYF.

The chain uses TRBV20-1 and TRBJ2-5, with 7 bases that match TRBD1. Germline lookup yields CDR1 DFQATT and CDR2 SNEGSKA (reference sequence). V dropped 3 bases and J dropped 6; count of bases not matched to a gene: 13. This CDR3 spans 15 amino acids. The CDR3 reads CSASVGGETRQTQYF. DNA for the CDR3: TGCAGTGCTAGTGTAGGGGGCGAAACCAGACAGACCCAGTACTTC.

Note on this clone: Additional DNA sequences in this sample encode the identical CDR3. The rearrangement uses TRBV28 and TRBJ2-2; TRBD1 matches at 7 bases. The CDR3 is 14 amino acids. The V and J ends lost 7 bases and 5 bases, in that order; junction bases with no gene match: 7. Germline V gene sequence: CDR1 MDHEN, CDR2 SYDVKM. The CDR3, as DNA: TGTGCCAGCATTCTGAGGGGGCGGACCGGGGAGCTGTTTTTT. Encoded protein: CASILRGRTGELFF.

This chain connects TRBV6-2 or TRBV6-3 to TRBJ2-3, with TRBD2 as a possible D gene (5 bases). V lost 0 bases, J lost 5 bases, and 18 bases lay in between. The germline V gene has CDR1 MNHEY and CDR2 SVGEGT. This CDR3 comprises 17 residues. The CDR3: CASSYSLTGNTVDTQYF. Written as DNA, the CDR3 is TGTGCCAGCAGTTACTCCCTCACCGGGAACACGGTAGATACGCAGTATTTT.

This sequence joins TRBV28 and TRBJ2-3; D is perhaps TRBD2 (5 bases). This CDR3 comprises 14 residues. The germline V gene encodes CDR1 MDHEN and CDR2 SYDVKM. Trimming cost V 2 bases and J 8 bases, with 14 bases left between them. Here the CDR3 DNA reads TGTGCCAGCAGTTTAGAGGGCAGGATAGCTACGCAGTATTTT. Translation: CASSLEGRIATQYF. Variable domain in full (rest from reference TRBV28 and TRBJ2-3): DVKVTQSSRYLVKRTGEKVFLECVQDMDHENMFWYRQDPGLGLRLIYFSYDVKMKEKGDIPEGYSVSREKKERFSLILESASTNQTSMYLCASSLEGRIATQYFGPGTRLTVL.

The chain employs TRBV5-5 and TRBJ1-1; tentative D call: TRBD1 (5 bases). The V end lost 2 bases, the J end lost 3 bases, and 14 bases lay between the germline ends. This CDR3 has 15 residues. Germline lookup yields CDR1 SGHKS and CDR2 YYEKEE (reference sequence). The chain's CDR3 is CASSFDETEHTEAFF. The CDR3 DNA is TGTGCCAGCAGCTTCGACGAGACAGAGCACACTGAAGCTTTCTTT.

The V call is TRBV27, the J call TRBJ2-1; possible D gene TRBD1, 6 bases. CDR3 length: 17 residues. Trimming took off 5 bases at V and 10 bases at J, with 27 bases between the two ends. Germline CDR1 and CDR2: MNHEY and SMNVEV (reference sequence). CDR3 amino acids: CASSPLGFHRARWEQFF. The CDR3, as DNA: TGTGCCAGCAGTCCCTTGGGCTTCCACAGGGCCCGGTGGGAGCAGTTCTTC.

The chain has TRBV10-2 and TRBJ2-7; 11 bases agree with TRBD1. Germline V gene lookup returns CDR1 WSHSY and CDR2 SAAADI. With V trimmed by 0 bases and J by 7 bases, 14 bases remained unmatched. The CDR3 covers 18 residues. For the CDR3, the DNA is TGCGCCAGCAGTGAGTCACCTTATGTCGGACAGGGGGCTAAAGAGCAGTACTTC. Its translation: CASSESPYVGQGAKEQYF.

The chain links TRBV9 to TRBJ2-7; tentative D call: TRBD1 (5 bases). CDR1 is SGDLS, CDR2 YYNGEE, per germline. Trimming took off 2 bases at V and 6 bases at J, with 15 bases between the two ends. The length of the CDR3 is 14 residues. The CDR3 is CASSVSRAYGEQYF. CDR3 nucleotides: TGTGCCAGCAGCGTCAGCAGGGCCTACGGCGAGCAGTACTTC.

This rearrangement joins TRBV5-6 to TRBJ2-7; D possibly corresponds to TRBD2 (5 bases). With 0 bases removed from V and 2 bases from J, the gap between germline ends came to 9 bases. CDR1 SGHDT and CDR2 YYEEEE come from the germline V gene. The CDR3 totals 14 residues. The CDR3 DNA sequence: TGTGCCAGCAGCTTGGCCCGGGAAGCCTACGAGCAGTACTTC. Encoded protein: CASSLAREAYEQYF.

V gene TRBV30 combines with J gene TRBJ1-5; D remains unclear. Trimming shortened V by 1 base and J by 4 bases, and 8 bases separated the two germline ends. The CDR3 extends over 13 amino acids. Germline assignment: CDR1 GTSNPN and CDR2 SVGIG (reference sequence). CDR3 sequence reads: CAWSDWENQPQHF. CDR3 sequence (DNA): TGTGCCTGGAGTGATTGGGAGAATCAGCCCCAGCATTTT.

A few counts support this clone. The CDR3 sequence: CASSIPDRVGNQPQHF. CDR3 DNA: TGTGCCAGTAGTATCCCGGACAGGGTGGGCAATCAGCCCCAGCATTTT. The chain couples TRBV19 to TRBJ1-5; TRBD1 aligns across 8 bases. CDR1 LNHDA and CDR2 SQIVND come from the germline V gene (reference sequence). V shed 3 bases and J 2 bases; nucleotides not matched to a gene: 6. The CDR3 loop spans 16 amino acids.

This clone was seen just once. The rearrangement links TRBV7-2 to TRBJ2-1; 9 bases agree with TRBD2. The germline V gene has CDR1 SGHTA and CDR2 FQGNSA. This CDR3 contains 15 residues. After removal of 5 bases from V and 4 bases from J, the junction contained 6 bases not matched to a gene. CDR3 DNA sequence: TGTGCCAGCAGCCCGGGGGCGGGAGGGTACAATGAGCAGTTCTTC. It translates to CASSPGAGGYNEQFF.

The V and J genes are TRBV5-1 and TRBJ2-5; TRBD1 might be the D (7 bases). Per the germline V gene, CDR1 is SGHRS and CDR2 is YFSETQ. This CDR3 is 15 amino acids long. The ends were cut back, 0 bases at V and 5 bases at J, with 14 bases in the middle. CDR3 DNA sequence: TGCGCCAGCAGCTTGGAGGGGGCGCGGGGTGAGACCCAGTACTTC. Translated, it gives CASSLEGARGETQYF.

There are a few counts of this clone. V gene TRBV18 combines with J gene TRBJ2-2; a possible D gene is TRBD1 (6 bases). Germline lookup yields CDR1 KGHSH and CDR2 LQKENI. Trimming left V 6 bases short and J 1 base short, with 9 bases between. The CDR3 sequence is 14 residues long. The CDR3 bases are TGTGCCAGCTCCCAGGGACAGAACACCGGGGAGCTGTTTTTT. Protein sequence: CASSQGQNTGELFF.

The chain carries TRBV19 and TRBJ2-2; no clear D. The germline gives CDR1 LNHDA, CDR2 SQIVND (reference sequence). This CDR3 comprises 14 residues. The ends were cut back, 6 bases at V and 6 bases at J, with 14 bases in the middle. Here the CDR3 DNA reads TGTGCCAGTAGCACACGGTCAGGTGCCGGGGAGCTGTTTTTT. Amino acids: CASSTRSGAGELFF.

The genes are TRBV28 and TRBJ2-2; TRBD2 might be the D (6 bases). From germline, CDR1 is MDHEN and CDR2 SYDVKM. This CDR3 contains 16 residues. V was trimmed by 7 bases and J by 1 base, leaving 16 bases between them. The CDR3 DNA sequence: TGTGCCAGCACCCACGCCGGAGGGCGGAACACCGGGGAGCTGTTTTTT. Residues: CASTHAGGRNTGELFF.

This clone showed up just once. The V gene is TRBV29-1, the J gene TRBJ2-7; D is unresolved. Trimming removed 5 bases from V and 7 bases from J, with 12 bases in between. The CDR3 covers 11 residues. Germline CDR1 is SQVTM and CDR2 is ANQGSEA. The CDR3 loop is CSVRYNLEQYF. CDR3 in DNA: TGCAGCGTTAGATACAATCTGGAGCAGTACTTC.

The chain links TRBV6-5 to TRBJ2-1; TRBD2 matches at 12 bases. J was trimmed by 9 bases and V by 5 bases; bases with no gene match: 8. Germline V lookup: CDR1 MNHEY, CDR2 SVGAGI. CDR3 length equals 15 residues. CDR3 loop: CASSLLAGGPSEQFF. DNA for the CDR3: TGTGCCAGCAGTCTCCTAGCGGGGGGGCCCAGTGAGCAGTTCTTC.

The chain joins TRBV10-3 to TRBJ2-7; TRBD1 matches at 9 bases. The germline CDR1 and CDR2 sequences are ENHRY and SYGVKD. This CDR3 spans 16 amino acids. V dropped 6 bases and J dropped 2; count of bases not matched to a gene: 11. For the CDR3, the DNA is TGTGCCATCAGGCATCCCGGGACAGGGACCACCTACGAGCAGTACTTC. Protein product: CAIRHPGTGTTYEQYF.

The chain has TRBV5-1 and TRBJ2-7; D perhaps matches TRBD2 (5 bases). V was pared by 2 bases and J by 3 bases, with 9 bases between. The CDR3 covers 13 residues. CDR1 is SGHRS, CDR2 YFSETQ, per germline. Here the CDR3 DNA reads TGCGCCAGCAGCTTAGCGGTCCTCTACGAGCAGTACTTC. Protein product: CASSLAVLYEQYF.